Presented here are 19 T cell receptor beta chains from one specimen sequenced in a study of T cell responses to AZD1222 COVID-19 vaccine. Produced via immunoSEQ multiplex PCR; TCRdb's table is partial and in-frame only. The sample has about 200,000 clones; approximately 91% are singletons. Sequenced here: peripheral blood, sampled 28 days after the second AZD1222 dose. These receptors came from an adult who received the AZD1222 COVID-19 vaccine.

This clone was recorded only once. The V and J genes are TRBV30 and TRBJ1-5; TRBD1 aligns across 8 bases. The V segment lost 2 bases and the J segment 5 bases; nucleotides outside the gene matches: 5. This CDR3 has 14 residues. CDR1 GTSNPN and CDR2 SVGIG come from the germline V gene (reference sequence). The CDR3 region has the DNA TGTGCCTGGAGTAGGACAGGGTTTGATCAGCCCCAGCATTTT. This codes for CAWSRTGFDQPQHF.

The chain is built from TRBV5-1 and TRBJ1-4; D is uncertain. The V gene's germline CDR1 is SGHRS and CDR2 YFSETQ. V lost 0 bases to trimming and J lost 4 bases, with 10 bases between them. CDR3 length equals 15 residues. CDR3 loop: CASSLVPSINEKLFF. For the CDR3, the DNA is TGCGCCAGCAGCTTGGTCCCGAGTATTAATGAAAAACTGTTTTTT.

The chain employs TRBV28 and TRBJ1-5, with unresolved D. Germline V lookup: CDR1 MDHEN, CDR2 SYDVKM. The CDR3 covers 13 residues. V lost 6 bases to trimming and J lost 7 bases, with 13 bases between them. The CDR3 is CASSPPDRQPQHF. The CDR3, as DNA: TGTGCCAGCAGCCCCCCGGACCGCCAGCCCCAGCATTTT.

This clone was counted a few times. The rearrangement joins TRBV7-6 to TRBJ1-6; D is unclear. The CDR3 is 18 amino acids. Trimming removed 5 bases at V and 10 bases at J, with 27 bases between. Germline V CDR1 and CDR2: SGHVS, FNYEAQ. Here the CDR3 DNA reads TGTGCCAGCAGCCCTCTTCGGACGGAGGGTCGTCCTCGGTCACCCCTCCACTTT. As protein: CASSPLRTEGRPRSPLHF.

V gene TRBV6-2 or TRBV6-3 combines with J gene TRBJ1-4, with TRBD1 matching 8 bases. The germline CDR1 and CDR2 sequences are MNHEY and SVGEGT. The V segment lost 0 bases and the J segment 5 bases; nucleotides outside the gene matches: 5. This CDR3 has 16 amino acids. The CDR3 here is CASSYSRTGINEKLFF. CDR3 nucleotide sequence: TGTGCCAGCAGTTACTCCCGGACAGGGATCAATGAAAAACTGTTTTTT.

The chain recombines TRBV6-5 with TRBJ1-2, with D hard to call. Trimming shortened V by 5 bases and J by 8 bases, and 15 bases separated the two germline ends. Looked up from germline, CDR1 is MNHEY and CDR2 is SVGAGI. The CDR3 covers 13 residues. CDR3 sequence (DNA): TGTGCCAGCAGTAGTGGAGAAGGTAGGGGCTACACCTTC. It is translated as CASSSGEGRGYTF.

The chain joins TRBV6-2 or TRBV6-3 to TRBJ1-1; 8 positions match TRBD1. The CDR3 has 16 amino acids. Looked up from germline, CDR1 is MNHEY and CDR2 is SVGEGT. After removal of 4 bases from V and 1 base from J, the junction contained 8 bases not matched to a gene. The CDR3 is CASSSRDTGGNTEAFF. In DNA, the CDR3 is TGTGCCAGCAGTTCTCGGGACACAGGGGGGAACACTGAAGCTTTCTTT.

The J gene is TRBJ2-7, the V gene TRBV15; TRBD1 matches at 7 bases. The length of the CDR3 is 14 residues. The V gene's germline CDR1 is LNHNV and CDR2 YYDKDF (reference sequence). The V gene end was trimmed by 3 bases and the J gene end by 0 bases; junction bases not matched to a gene: 2. CDR3 nucleotide sequence: TGTGCCACCAGCAGGACAGGGCTCTCCTACGAGCAGTACTTC. Translation: CATSRTGLSYEQYF.

The chain is built from TRBV5-1 and TRBJ1-2; TRBD1 agrees at 8 bases. The CDR3 length is 15 residues. Trimming cost V 4 bases and J 5 bases; bases outside gene matches: 10. Germline V gene lookup returns CDR1 SGHRS and CDR2 YFSETQ. Here the CDR3 reads CASSSGDRNRYGYTF. Here the CDR3 DNA reads TGCGCCAGCAGCAGCGGGGACAGGAATCGGTATGGCTACACCTTC.

The rearrangement uses TRBV5-1 and TRBJ1-1, with D perhaps TRBD1 (5 bases). From germline, CDR1 is SGHRS and CDR2 YFSETQ. The CDR3 is made up of 16 amino acids. Trimming pared 0 bases from V and 0 bases from J, leaving 12 bases between. This CDR3 is CASSLGEGTLNTEAFF. The DNA for the CDR3 is TGCGCCAGCAGCTTGGGGGAGGGGACCCTGAACACTGAAGCTTTCTTT.

V and J are TRBV15 and TRBJ1-2; 7 nucleotides match TRBD1. The length of the CDR3 is 12 residues. Germline values: CDR1 LNHNV, CDR2 YYDKDF (reference sequence). V was pared by 5 bases and J by 7 bases, with 4 bases of the junction left unmatched. The CDR3 nucleotides are TGTGCCACCAGCCCAGACAGGGTTGGCTACACCTTC. Amino acid sequence: CATSPDRVGYTF.

The gene calls are TRBV11-3 and TRBJ2-7; D call uncertain. The germline V gene encodes CDR1 SGHNT and CDR2 YENEEA. The germline V and J ends were trimmed by 4 bases and 0 bases, with 4 bases remaining between them. This CDR3 contains 12 residues. The CDR3 sequence: CASSSDSYEQYF. The DNA of the CDR3 is TGTGCCAGCAGCTCGGACTCCTACGAGCAGTACTTC.

This clone has just one count. CDR3 amino acids: CASSLWWREQSRGYGYTF. The CDR3 DNA reads TGTGCCAGCAGCTTATGGTGGAGGGAGCAGTCTCGGGGGTATGGCTACACCTTC. J is TRBJ1-2 and V is TRBV7-2; the D gene is possibly TRBD1 (5 bases). V was clipped by 2 bases and J by 5 bases, with 24 bases between them. Germline CDR1 is SGHTA and CDR2 is FQGNSA. The CDR3 consists of 18 residues.

The rearrangement links TRBV5-1 to TRBJ2-1; maybe TRBD2 (7 bases). The V end was cut by 7 bases, the J end by 4 bases, with 15 bases between. The germline V gene encodes CDR1 SGHRS and CDR2 YFSETQ. CDR3 length: 14 amino acids. CDR3 coding DNA: TGCGCCAGCGGGGAGGGGGGATTATACAATGAGCAGTTCTTC. This translates into CASGEGGLYNEQFF.

The chain combines TRBV9 with TRBJ2-2; 10 nucleotides align to TRBD2. This CDR3 has 16 residues. The V segment lost 6 bases and the J segment 5 bases; nucleotides outside the gene matches: 10. CDR1 SGDLS and CDR2 YYNGEE come from the germline V gene. Written as DNA, the CDR3 is TGTGCCAGCACTGTAGCTAGCGGGAGACATACCGGGGAGCTGTTTTTT. Translated, it gives CASTVASGRHTGELFF.

The chain employs TRBV7-3 and TRBJ1-6; D not resolved. The CDR3 runs 14 residues. Germline V gene lookup returns CDR1 SGHTA and CDR2 FQGTGA. Trimming took 2 bases from V and 4 from J, leaving 6 bases between them. The CDR3 protein is CASSLQSYNSPLHF. DNA for the CDR3: TGTGCCAGCAGCTTACAGAGTTATAATTCACCCCTCCACTTT.

V is TRBV4-3 and J is TRBJ1-5, with D possibly TRBD1 on 6 matching bases. Germline values: CDR1 LGHNA, CDR2 YSLEER. V lost 6 bases and J 1 base, leaving 19 bases between the germline ends. The CDR3 loop spans 17 amino acids. CDR3 in DNA: TGCGCCAGCAGTTACGTACCGGGGGCGCTGAGCAATCAGCCCCAGCATTTT. This encodes CASSYVPGALSNQPQHF.

This clone was seen a single time. The chain couples TRBV7-2 to TRBJ2-2; D call uncertain. The CDR3 consists of 11 residues. In germline, CDR1 is SGHTA, CDR2 FQGNSA. Trimming left V 1 base short and J 8 bases short, with 2 bases between. This CDR3 reads CASSLVGELFF. The CDR3 DNA reads TGTGCCAGCAGCTTAGTAGGGGAGCTGTTTTTT.

The chain combines TRBV4-1 with TRBJ2-2; possible D gene TRBD2, 6 bases. The CDR3 covers 15 residues. V lost 4 bases, J lost 1 base, and 10 bases lay in between. Germline CDR1 is MGHRA and CDR2 is YSYEKL. The CDR3 nucleotides are TGCGCCAGCAGCCCCGGGGGTCTGAACACCGGGGAGCTGTTTTTT. This encodes CASSPGGLNTGELFF.